Following are 21 T cell receptor beta chains from one sample sequenced in a study of regulatory and conventional T cells in RAG deficiency. Using immunoSEQ multiplex PCR, the repertoire was profiled, and TCRdb retains in-frame clones only, with some absent. This repertoire shows about 540 clones, approximately 82% found once; its top ten account for roughly 25%. The sorted regulatory T cells were CD4+, CD25-high and CD127-low, with genomic DNA sequenced. Sequenced sample: Tregs sorted from blood. The receptors derive from a human donor with RAG deficiency presenting as severe combined immunodeficiency.

The rearrangement links TRBV5-1 to TRBJ1-4, with 7 positions matching TRBD1. Looked up from germline, CDR1 is SGHRS and CDR2 is YFSETQ. The CDR3 runs 14 residues. With V trimmed by 4 bases and J by 3 bases, 3 bases remained unmatched. This CDR3 is CASSRGLSNEKLFF. The DNA of the CDR3 is TGCGCCAGCAGCAGGGGGCTGTCTAATGAAAAACTGTTTTTT.

This chain links TRBV2 with TRBJ1-2; D is unresolved. CDR3 length: 12 residues. V shed 4 bases and J shed 1 base, with 4 bases lying between them. Looked up from germline, CDR1 is SNHLY and CDR2 is FYNNEI. The CDR3 nucleotides are TGTGCCAGCAGTGTTAGTAACTATGGCTACACCTTC. This encodes CASSVSNYGYTF.

CDR3 region: CASSYILLADTQYF. As DNA, the CDR3 is TGTGCCAGCAGCTATATCCTACTGGCAGATACGCAGTATTTT. The rearrangement links TRBV11-2 to TRBJ2-3; D unresolved. In germline, CDR1 is SGHAT, CDR2 FQNNGV. V dropped 4 bases and J dropped 4 bases, with 12 bases sitting between them. The CDR3 length is 14 residues.

V and J are TRBV7-3 and TRBJ2-7; 7 bases agree with TRBD1. CDR1 and CDR2 (germline): SGHTA, FQGTGA. V lost 4 bases and J lost 2; bases outside the gene matches: 8. The CDR3 length is 15 residues. The CDR3 protein is CASSSGPGQTYEQYF. CDR3 nucleotides: TGTGCCAGCAGCTCGGGCCCGGGACAGACCTACGAGCAGTACTTC.

This rearrangement joins TRBV30 to TRBJ1-2; TRBD1 agrees at 10 bases. The germline V gene encodes CDR1 GTSNPN and CDR2 SVGIG (reference sequence). This CDR3 region has 13 residues. V shed 1 base and J 6 bases; nucleotides not matched to a gene: 2. CDR3 residues: CAWSGTGGHGYTF. CDR3 DNA sequence: TGTGCCTGGAGTGGGACAGGGGGGCATGGCTACACCTTC.

The CDR3: CSVGGYPGEQYF. CDR3 bases: TGCAGCGTTGGTGGGTATCCGGGGGAGCAGTACTTC. The V gene is TRBV29-1, the J gene TRBJ2-7; TRBD2 is a possible D gene (5 bases). The CDR3 contains 12 residues. Trimming removed 4 bases at V and 7 bases at J, with 14 bases between. The germline CDR1 and CDR2 sequences are SQVTM and ANQGSEA.

The genes are TRBV20-1 and TRBJ2-5, with D possibly matching TRBD2 (6 bases). The V end was cut by 3 bases, the J end by 5 bases, with 7 bases between. The CDR3 length is 11 residues. The V gene's germline CDR1 is DFQATT and CDR2 SNEGSKA (reference sequence). The CDR3 protein is CSARTRETQYF. In nucleotides, the CDR3 is TGCAGTGCTAGGACTAGGGAGACCCAGTACTTC.

The V call is TRBV20-1, the J call TRBJ2-5; D gene unclear. Germline-derived CDR1 and CDR2 are DFQATT and SNEGSKA (reference sequence). V lost 1 base, J lost 2 bases, and 2 bases lay in between. The CDR3 covers 11 residues. The CDR3 protein is CSARGQETQYF. For the CDR3, the DNA is TGCAGTGCTAGAGGACAAGAGACCCAGTACTTC.

The chain employs TRBV7-2 and TRBJ1-6; D possibly corresponds to TRBD1 (6 bases). The CDR3 runs 15 residues. The germline V gene has CDR1 SGHTA and CDR2 FQGNSA. V was shortened by 2 bases and J by 7 bases, with 12 bases between the two germline ends. CDR3 in DNA: TGTGCCAGCAGCTTACTCGGGGGCGTAAATTCACCCCTCCACTTT. Amino acids: CASSLLGGVNSPLHF.

This clone has a single count. The chain has TRBV13 and TRBJ2-5, with D hard to call. Trimming took 8 bases from V and 5 from J, leaving 9 bases between them. CDR3 size: 11 residues. Germline values: CDR1 PRHDT, CDR2 FYEKMQ (reference sequence). The CDR3 sequence: CASAIRETQYF. As DNA, the CDR3 is TGTGCCAGCGCCATTAGGGAGACCCAGTACTTC.

This clone was observed a handful of times. The V and J genes are TRBV7-9 and TRBJ1-6, with unresolved D. V was trimmed by 5 bases and J by 14 bases, leaving 7 bases between them. The CDR3 contains 10 residues. Germline V gene data show CDR1 as SEHNR and CDR2 as FQNEAQ (reference sequence). CDR3 sequence (DNA): TGTGCCAGCAGCCCTAAAGCCCTCCACTTT. Protein product: CASSPKALHF.

The chain joins TRBV19 to TRBJ2-6; D might be TRBD1 (6 bases). The CDR3 loop spans 16 amino acids. V gave up 6 bases and J gave up 4 bases, with 16 bases separating them. Germline CDR1 reads LNHDA; CDR2 reads SQIVND (reference sequence). The CDR3, as DNA: TGTGCCAGTAGCATAAACAGGGCTCTCGGGGCCAACGTCCTGACTTTC. Translation gives CASSINRALGANVLTF.

This chain connects TRBV5-1 to TRBJ2-1; 12 bases fit TRBD2. The CDR3 has 16 amino acids. CDR1 and CDR2 (germline): SGHRS, YFSETQ. With 3 bases clipped from V and 0 bases from J, the junction kept 1 base outside the gene matches. The CDR3 bases are TGCGCCAGCAGCTCGACTAGCGGGAGCTCCTACAATGAGCAGTTCTTC. This translates into CASSSTSGSSYNEQFF.

The V call is TRBV2, the J call TRBJ1-1; a weak D match, TRBD1 (5 bases). Germline V gene data show CDR1 as SNHLY and CDR2 as FYNNEI. Trimming cost V 4 bases and J 5 bases, with 11 bases left between them. The CDR3 extends over 13 amino acids. CDR3 nucleotide sequence: TGTGCCAGCAGTGTGGGGGGGGAGACTGAAGCTTTCTTT. Its protein is CASSVGGETEAFF.

J is TRBJ1-2 and V is TRBV30, with D unresolved. CDR1 GTSNPN and CDR2 SVGIG come from the germline V gene (reference sequence). This CDR3 spans 15 amino acids. Trimming shortened V by 4 bases and J by 2 bases, and 17 bases separated the two germline ends. CDR3 in amino acids: CAWIRAGRLNYGYTF. CDR3 nucleotides: TGTGCCTGGATCCGGGCCGGTCGGCTGAACTATGGCTACACCTTC.

The gene calls are TRBV4-1 and TRBJ2-1, with 8 nucleotides matching TRBD2. This CDR3 contains 17 residues. The trim removed 0 bases at V and 2 bases at J, leaving 6 bases unmatched. Germline V lookup: CDR1 MGHRA, CDR2 YSYEKL. The CDR3 bases are TGCGCCAGCAGCCAAGAACGGGGGGGGGCCGCCTACAATGAGCAGTTCTTC. It codes for CASSQERGGAAYNEQFF.

This chain uses TRBV28 with TRBJ2-3; the D gene is possibly TRBD2 (7 bases). Germline V gene data show CDR1 as MDHEN and CDR2 as SYDVKM. V dropped 6 bases and J dropped 7 bases, with 17 bases sitting between them. There are 14 residues in the CDR3. CDR3 coding DNA: TGTGCCAGCAGGAAGGGGGGGGGCACTCATACGCAGTATTTT. It codes for CASRKGGGTHTQYF.

The J gene is TRBJ2-3, the V gene TRBV19; no firm D call. The CDR3 spans 12 residues. CDR1 LNHDA and CDR2 SQIVND come from the germline V gene (reference sequence). Trimming shortened V by 4 bases and J by 0 bases, and 2 bases separated the two germline ends. The CDR3 is CASSKSTDTQYF. The CDR3 region has the DNA TGTGCCAGTAGTAAAAGCACAGATACGCAGTATTTT.

The chain uses TRBV6-5 and TRBJ2-5; TRBD1 aligns across 7 bases. V dropped 2 bases and J dropped 5; count of bases not matched to a gene: 2. CDR3 length: 13 amino acids. Germline assignment: CDR1 MNHEY and CDR2 SVGAGI. In DNA, the CDR3 is TGTGCCAGCAGTTACAGGGGGCACGAGACCCAGTACTTC. It is translated as CASSYRGHETQYF.

The sample holds a few counts of this clone. V and J are TRBV14 and TRBJ2-7, with unresolved D. V was trimmed by 4 bases and J by 0 bases, leaving 4 bases between them. Germline CDR1 is SGHDN and CDR2 is FVKESK. The CDR3 consists of 12 residues. The CDR3 DNA reads TGTGCCAGCAGCCTAAGCTCCTACGAGCAGTACTTC. This sequence encodes CASSLSSYEQYF.

The chain uses TRBV28 and TRBJ1-5, with 7 bases aligning to TRBD1. Germline CDR1 and CDR2: MDHEN and SYDVKM. With 3 bases clipped from V and 7 bases from J, the junction kept 3 bases outside the gene matches. This CDR3 contains 13 residues. The CDR3 loop is CASSFSGGQPQHF. CDR3 in DNA: TGTGCCAGCAGTTTCTCAGGGGGGCAGCCCCAGCATTTT.